These 29 T cell receptor beta chains were all obtained from the same sample, sequenced in a study of blood T cell repertoires in COVID-19. Generated by immunoSEQ multiplex PCR, the TCRdb table keeps only in-frame clones and is missing some. The table includes some 450,000 clones, approximately 90% detected once. Specimen: peripheral blood. These receptors all come from a man between 18 and 29 years old with COVID-19, enrolled during active disease.

The V gene is TRBV5-1, the J gene TRBJ1-3, with 7 nucleotides matching TRBD1. The CDR3 spans 15 residues. With V trimmed by 4 bases and J by 5 bases, 9 bases remained unmatched. Germline V gene sequence: CDR1 SGHRS, CDR2 YFSETQ. Here the CDR3 DNA reads TGCGCCAGCAGCGAGGGGGCTACTCTGCGAAACACCATATATTTT. It specifies CASSEGATLRNTIYF.

This clone appeared once. V and J are TRBV7-8 and TRBJ2-1; 10 nucleotides match TRBD1. The CDR3 contains 16 residues. J lost 5 bases, V lost 4 bases, and 8 bases had no gene match. The V gene's germline CDR1 is SGHVS and CDR2 FQNEAQ. The CDR3 here is CASSYRRGQGNNEQFF. The CDR3 DNA follows: TGTGCCAGCAGCTACCGTCGGGGACAGGGGAACAATGAGCAGTTCTTC.

This clone was counted a single time. The genes are TRBV19 and TRBJ2-2; 9 bases match TRBD1. The CDR3 runs to 14 residues. CDR1 is LNHDA, CDR2 SQIVND, per germline (reference sequence). After removal of 10 bases from V and 3 bases from J, the junction contained 6 bases not matched to a gene. CDR3 nucleotides: TGTGCCACCCTCGACAGGGGGGACACCGGGGAGCTGTTTTTT. This translates into CATLDRGDTGELFF.

The rearrangement uses TRBV2 and TRBJ1-4; 12 nucleotides agree with TRBD1. V gave up 5 bases and J gave up 0 bases; unmatched junction bases: 7. Germline V gene lookup returns CDR1 SNHLY and CDR2 FYNNEI. The CDR3 sequence is 18 residues long. The CDR3 sequence: CASSIPGQGAATNEKLFF. As DNA, the CDR3 is TGTGCCAGCAGTATCCCGGGACAGGGGGCGGCAACTAATGAAAAACTGTTTTTT.

The chain employs TRBV6-1 and TRBJ1-5, with D possibly matching TRBD1 (6 bases). V lost 0 bases, J lost 6 bases, and 18 bases lay in between. This CDR3 contains 17 residues. CDR1 and CDR2 from the germline V gene are MNHNS and SASEGT. CDR3 region: CASSEAYRVGASQPQHF. For the CDR3, the DNA is TGTGCCAGCAGTGAAGCCTACAGGGTAGGAGCCTCTCAGCCCCAGCATTTT.

The rearrangement links TRBV5-4 to TRBJ2-2; possibly TRBD2 for D (6 bases). Germline CDR1 is SGHNT and CDR2 is YYREEE (reference sequence). V lost 4 bases and J 5 bases, leaving 15 bases between the germline ends. This CDR3 is built from 15 residues. In nucleotides, the CDR3 is TGTGCCAGCAGCCATGGACCCGCGGGGACCGGGGAGCTGTTTTTT. The encoded protein is CASSHGPAGTGELFF. Using reference TRBV5-4 and TRBJ2-2 for the parts outside the CDR3, the full variable domain is ETGVTQSPTHLIKTRGQQVTLRCSSQSGHNTVSWYQQALGQGPQFIFQYYREEENGRGNFPPRFSGLQFPNYSSELNVNALELDDSALYLCASSHGPAGTGELFFGEGSRLTVL.

V and J are TRBV9 and TRBJ2-1; 10 bases map to TRBD2. The germline V gene has CDR1 SGDLS and CDR2 YYNGEE. This CDR3 comprises 17 residues. Unmatched junction bases numbered 11, after V lost 4 bases and J lost 4 bases. The CDR3 loop is CASSPSFQREGYNEQFF. CDR3 nucleotide sequence: TGTGCCAGCAGCCCTAGCTTCCAGCGGGAGGGGTACAATGAGCAGTTCTTC. Full variable domain (remainder filled in from reference TRBV9 and TRBJ2-1): DSGVTQTPKHLITATGQRVTLRCSPRSGDLSVYWYQQSLDQGLQFLIQYYNGEERAKGNILERFSAQQFPDLHSELNLSSLELGDSALYFCASSPSFQREGYNEQFFGPGTRLTVL.

The V and J genes are TRBV5-1 and TRBJ1-2; 7 positions agree with TRBD1. After removal of 3 bases from V and 6 bases from J, the junction contained 11 bases not matched to a gene. Germline V lookup: CDR1 SGHRS, CDR2 YFSETQ. The CDR3 loop spans 15 amino acids. DNA for the CDR3: TGCGCCAGCAGCTGGTTGGAGGGGGCAGCGCATGGCTACACCTTC. Protein: CASSWLEGAAHGYTF.

This chain joins TRBV7-9 and TRBJ2-5; 8 nucleotides align to TRBD1. Losses at the gene ends were 6 bases for V and 2 bases for J; bases not matched to a gene: 5. The length of the CDR3 is 14 residues. Germline assignment: CDR1 SEHNR and CDR2 FQNEAQ (reference sequence). CDR3 amino acids: CASSPGTGQETQYF. For the CDR3, the DNA is TGTGCCAGCAGTCCTGGGACAGGTCAAGAGACCCAGTACTTC. The entire variable domain, with the rest obtained from reference TRBV7-9 and TRBJ2-5, is as follows: DTGVSQNPRHKITKRGQNVTFRCDPISEHNRLYWYRQTLGQGPEFLTYFQNEAQLEKSRLLSDRFSAERPKGSFSTLEIQRTEQGDSAMYLCASSPGTGQETQYFGPGTRLLVL.

The V gene is TRBV7-8, the J gene TRBJ2-3; TRBD1 is a possible D gene (6 bases). Germline V gene sequence: CDR1 SGHVS, CDR2 FQNEAQ. The CDR3 extends over 15 amino acids. V lost 4 bases and J lost 4, with 15 bases in between. In DNA form, the CDR3 reads TGTGCCAGCAGCTACCCGGGACACAGGTCAGATACGCAGTATTTT. It encodes CASSYPGHRSDTQYF.

V gene TRBV11-2 combines with J gene TRBJ2-1, with TRBD2 matching 10 bases. CDR3 length: 18 residues. Trimming took 0 bases from V and 2 from J; bases not matched to a gene: 7. The germline V gene encodes CDR1 SGHAT and CDR2 FQNNGV. The CDR3: CASSLEGSSGRPYNEQFF. The DNA of the CDR3 is TGTGCCAGCAGCTTAGAGGGCAGTAGCGGGAGGCCCTACAATGAGCAGTTCTTC. The variable domain in full, completed from reference TRBV11-2 and TRBJ2-1, reads EAGVAQSPRYKIIEKRQSVAFWCNPISGHATLYWYQQILGQGPKLLIQFQNNGVVDDSQLPKDRFSAERLKGVDSTLKIQPAKLEDSAVYLCASSLEGSSGRPYNEQFFGPGTRLTVL.

The chain joins TRBV3-1 (or the pseudogene TRBV3-2) to TRBJ2-2, with a tentative D call TRBD1 (6 bases). Germline CDR1 is LGHDT and CDR2 is YNNKEL (reference sequence). This CDR3 is 16 amino acids long. The V end was cut by 1 base, the J end by 1 base, with 10 bases between. CDR3 sequence (DNA): TGTGCCAGCAGCCAAGCAGTGACAGGGAACACCGGGGAGCTGTTTTTT. As protein: CASSQAVTGNTGELFF.

The J gene is TRBJ1-3, the V gene TRBV12-5; D possibly corresponds to TRBD1 (6 bases). The CDR3 loop spans 15 amino acids. Germline lookup yields CDR1 LGHNT and CDR2 FRNRAP. Trimming shortened V by 0 bases and J by 8 bases, and 14 bases separated the two germline ends. CDR3: CASGLVRGGWDTIYF. The CDR3 DNA reads TGTGCTAGTGGTTTGGTACGGGGGGGCTGGGACACCATATATTTT.

The chain links TRBV10-2 to TRBJ2-1, with 9 bases identical to TRBD1. The J segment lost 8 bases and the V segment lost 8 bases, leaving 13 bases of the junction unmatched. Germline lookup yields CDR1 WSHSY and CDR2 SAAADI. This CDR3 region has 15 residues. The CDR3: CASLKSGTGIYEQFF. The CDR3 bases are TGCGCCAGCCTGAAGTCCGGGACAGGGATTTATGAGCAGTTCTTC.

V and J are TRBV5-6 and TRBJ1-2; 10 positions agree with TRBD1. V dropped 7 bases and J dropped 4; count of bases not matched to a gene: 7. This CDR3 contains 14 residues. Germline loops: CDR1 SGHDT, CDR2 YYEEEE. The CDR3 DNA follows: TGTGCCAGCGGGGACAGGGGAGGAAGCTATGGCTACACCTTC. Protein sequence: CASGDRGGSYGYTF.

This clone was observed a single time. This sequence joins TRBV5-1 and TRBJ1-1, with TRBD1 identical over 8 bases. Germline loops: CDR1 SGHRS, CDR2 YFSETQ. This CDR3 contains 13 residues. Unmatched junction bases numbered 6, after V lost 3 bases and J lost 8 bases. The CDR3 protein is CASSSNRGREAFF. In DNA form, the CDR3 reads TGCGCCAGCAGCTCAAACAGGGGGAGGGAAGCTTTCTTT.

This clone has just one count. V is TRBV11-3 and J is TRBJ1-2; unclear D gene. Germline CDR1 SGHNT, CDR2 YENEEA. The CDR3 is 10 residues long. With 5 bases removed from V and 7 bases from J, the gap between germline ends came to 5 bases. Here the CDR3 DNA reads TGTGCCAGCAGCGGCGGTGGCTACACCTTC. It translates to CASSGGGYTF.

The rearrangement links TRBV6-5 to TRBJ1-2; D might be TRBD1 (6 bases). CDR1 MNHEY and CDR2 SVGAGI come from the germline V gene. The CDR3 length is 12 residues. V was cut by 0 bases and J by 8 bases, with 7 bases left in between. Here the CDR3 DNA reads TGTGCCAGCAGTTACTCGGGGGCCGGCTACACCTTC. Translation: CASSYSGAGYTF.

The rearrangement uses TRBV7-9 and TRBJ1-2, with TRBD1 matching 7 bases. The V gene end was trimmed by 10 bases and the J gene end by 4 bases; junction bases not matched to a gene: 15. This CDR3 comprises 15 residues. CDR1 SEHNR and CDR2 FQNEAQ come from the germline V gene (reference sequence). Here the CDR3 reads CAIELQTGPFYGYTF. The CDR3 coding sequence is TGTGCCATCGAGTTACAGACAGGGCCTTTCTATGGCTACACCTTC. The full variable domain, its missing parts supplied by reference TRBV7-9 and TRBJ1-2, is DTGVSQNPRHKITKRGQNVTFRCDPISEHNRLYWYRQTLGQGPEFLTYFQNEAQLEKSRLLSDRFSAERPKGSFSTLEIQRTEQGDSAMYLCAIELQTGPFYGYTFGSGTRLTVV.

The chain links TRBV4-1 to TRBJ1-2; D is perhaps TRBD1 (5 bases). In germline, CDR1 is MGHRA, CDR2 YSYEKL. Trimming removed 0 bases from V and 6 bases from J, with 14 bases in between. The CDR3 totals 15 residues. The CDR3 spells CASSQDQAGNDGYTF. The CDR3 DNA is TGCGCCAGCAGCCAAGATCAGGCAGGGAATGATGGCTACACCTTC.

V is TRBV2 and J is TRBJ2-7, with 11 bases identical to TRBD2. This CDR3 spans 15 amino acids. Germline V gene sequence: CDR1 SNHLY, CDR2 FYNNEI. J was trimmed by 5 bases and V by 5 bases; bases with no gene match: 8. CDR3 loop: CASSPLAGGSHEQYF. CDR3 in DNA: TGTGCCAGCAGTCCCCTAGCGGGGGGTTCCCACGAGCAGTACTTC.

The CDR3 coding sequence is TGTGCCAGCAGTCACGACAACTCTGGGGCCAACGTCCTGACTTTC. Amino acid sequence: CASSHDNSGANVLTF. The chain carries TRBV2 and TRBJ2-6; no reliable D call. The ends were cut back, 5 bases at V and 0 bases at J, with 8 bases in the middle. Germline CDR1 reads SNHLY; CDR2 reads FYNNEI. The CDR3 runs 15 residues.

Turning to this clone: Distinct nucleotide sequences in the sample also encode this CDR3. The chain links TRBV5-1 to TRBJ1-5, with TRBD1 matching over 7 bases. This CDR3 has 14 residues. CDR1 and CDR2 (germline): SGHRS, YFSETQ. Trimming took 0 bases from V and 5 from J; bases not matched to a gene: 2. CDR3: CASSLAGGDQPQHF. The CDR3 coding sequence is TGCGCCAGCAGCTTGGCAGGGGGTGATCAGCCCCAGCATTTT.

This chain uses TRBV6-5 with TRBJ2-2; TRBD2 agrees at 7 bases. The germline gives CDR1 MNHEY, CDR2 SVGAGI. The V gene end was trimmed by 0 bases and the J gene end by 7 bases; junction bases not matched to a gene: 8. The CDR3 contains 16 residues. CDR3 sequence reads: CASSYSPSGLYGELFF. CDR3 nucleotide sequence: TGTGCCAGCAGTTACTCCCCTAGCGGACTCTACGGGGAGCTGTTTTTT.

The rearrangement links TRBV6-1 to TRBJ2-7; the D gene is possibly TRBD1 (5 bases). This CDR3 comprises 15 residues. Germline CDR1 and CDR2: MNHNS and SASEGT. Trimming took 0 bases from V and 7 from J, leaving 16 bases between them. The CDR3 DNA sequence: TGTGCCAGCAGTGAAGCGGGCAGGGATAGTCTGGAGCAGTACTTC. Protein product: CASSEAGRDSLEQYF.

This clone appeared many times. V is TRBV6-5 and J is TRBJ2-1, with 9 bases that match TRBD1. J lost 8 bases, V lost 8 bases, and 7 bases had no gene match. CDR3 length: 13 amino acids. The V gene's germline CDR1 is MNHEY and CDR2 SVGAGI. The CDR3 DNA reads as TGTGCCAGCGCCGGACAGGGGAGCGATGAGCAGTTCTTC. It codes for CASAGQGSDEQFF.

CDR3: CASQSDTQYF. As DNA, the CDR3 is TGTGCCAGTCAGTCAGATACGCAGTATTTT. This chain links TRBV12-3 or TRBV12-4 with TRBJ2-3; no firm D call. The CDR3 extends over 10 amino acids. The V end was cut by 9 bases, the J end by 4 bases, with 5 bases between.

The V call is TRBV11-3, the J call TRBJ2-1, with D possibly matching TRBD2 (5 bases). Germline V lookup: CDR1 SGHNT, CDR2 YENEEA. Trimming took off 0 bases at V and 8 bases at J, with 8 bases between the two ends. The CDR3 covers 13 residues. The CDR3 is CASSLDLADEQFF. The CDR3 nucleotides are TGTGCCAGCAGCTTAGATCTAGCAGATGAGCAGTTCTTC. Filled out from reference TRBV11-3 and TRBJ2-1, the complete variable domain reads EAGVVQSPRYKIIEKKQPVAFWCNPISGHNTLYWYLQNLGQGPELLIRYENEEAVDDSQLPKDRFSAERLKGVDSTLKIQPAELGDSAVYLCASSLDLADEQFFGPGTRLTVL.

This chain joins TRBV28 and TRBJ1-2, with 9 bases identical to TRBD1. The V segment lost 3 bases and the J segment 6 bases; nucleotides outside the gene matches: 8. CDR3 length: 15 amino acids. CDR1 MDHEN and CDR2 SYDVKM come from the germline V gene. CDR3 DNA sequence: TGTGCCAGCAGTTTGTGGGACAGGGAACTTCATGGCTACACCTTC. Translating gives CASSLWDRELHGYTF.